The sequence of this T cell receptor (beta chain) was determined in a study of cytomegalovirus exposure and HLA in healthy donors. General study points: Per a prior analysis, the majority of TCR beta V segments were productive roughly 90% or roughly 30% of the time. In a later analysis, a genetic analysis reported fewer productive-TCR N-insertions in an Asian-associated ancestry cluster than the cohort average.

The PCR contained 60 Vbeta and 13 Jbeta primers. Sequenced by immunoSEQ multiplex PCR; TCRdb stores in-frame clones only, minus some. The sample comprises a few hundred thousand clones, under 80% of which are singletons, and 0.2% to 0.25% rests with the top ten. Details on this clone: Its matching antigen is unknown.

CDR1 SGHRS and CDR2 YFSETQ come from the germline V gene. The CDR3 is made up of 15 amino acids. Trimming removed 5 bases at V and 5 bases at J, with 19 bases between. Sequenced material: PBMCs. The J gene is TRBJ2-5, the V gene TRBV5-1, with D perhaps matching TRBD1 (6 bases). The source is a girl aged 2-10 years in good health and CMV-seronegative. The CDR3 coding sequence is TGCGCCAGCAGTGGGATGGGGGCGCCCGGGGAGACCCAGTACTTC. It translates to CASSGMGAPGETQYF.